Detailed here is one TCR beta chain. The antigen it binds to is not known. Per-nucleotide qualities are absent, and no much larger clonotype sits a single base away. The sample's time point, from its label and the paper: cells obtained before transplantation from donor or recipient. CD3+CD4+ and CD3+CD8+ populations were FACS-sorted from unstimulated pre-transplant donor and recipient cells taken from spleen or lymph nodes. The library was obtained by the immunoSEQ multiplex PCR assay. In most patients, genomic DNA was isolated using the Qiagen DNeasy Blood and Tissue Kit and sent frozen to Adaptive Biotechnologies for TCR sequencing. Adaptive Biotechnologies carried out high-throughput TCR-beta CDR3 sequencing of genomic DNA for most patients. The published analysis was carried out like this. TCR sequencing data for roughly 17 patients were retrieved from Adaptive's ImmunoSEQ software; a few other patients were processed with MiXCR and VDJtools. To correct CD4 versus CD8 sorting errors, any sequence found in both subsets at a frequency ratio below 5:1 was removed. CDR3 nucleotide sequences shared by donor and recipient were removed because the origin of these sequences could not be assigned. To count as alloreactive, a clone needed at least 2-fold expansion over unstimulated cells and a minimum CFSE-low frequency of 0.002% (template counts) or 0.001% (read counts). Clones detected in sequenced pre-transplant spleen, lymph node, or MLR CFSE-low populations of the donor or recipient were defined as mappable. Cumulative frequency of alloreactive clones was calculated as a percentage of all sequences weighted by copy number. Entries here come from immuneACCESS through TCRdb and include only in-frame sequences with V and J called. Some clones fail to appear in such tables; in the studies checked, an unresolved V gene covers under half of the shortfall, and the cause of the remainder is unknown. The V and J calls and clone size come from that table; D and trimming were worked out from the DNA. The sample profile shows some 100,000 clones; 85% to 95% of them were found once. The ten largest clones represent around 1.2% of the sample.

The entry originates in a study of graft-versus-host responses after intestinal transplantation listed by TCRdb under 2021. Regarding the research as a whole: Multivisceral, liver-intestinal, or isolated intestinal transplants were received by the recipients. Anti-thymocyte globulin induction was given to all recipients, followed by maintenance tacrolimus and steroids for two to four years. Bulk TCR-beta CDR3 sequencing was used to track graft-versus-host and host-versus-graft alloreactive T cell clones in the graft, circulation and bone marrow after intestinal transplantation. To identify alloreactive clones, pre-transplant mixed lymphocyte reaction products were sequenced and compared with unstimulated pre-transplant donor and recipient T cells. Of the 20 to 30 intestinal transplant recipients enrolled in the cohort, one of whom was a retransplant, a few patients without pretransplant specimens were excluded. A peak of at least 4% donor T cells among recipient peripheral blood mononuclear cells was the definition used for donor T cell macrochimerism. Instead of going to the commercial service, samples from three later patients were sequenced in-house on an Illumina MiSeq and processed with MiXCR.

Deletion took 0 bases off V and 8 bases off J, with a span of 7 bases between the germline ends. Taken from the germline V gene, the CDR1 and CDR2 loops are MNHEY and SVGAGI. From cysteine to phenylalanine, the CDR3 is 13 amino acids long. Only the CDR3 part of the read is kept: 39 bases, read in frame from the first base. General findings and caveats noted by the study authors: Conclusions were limited by the relatively low number and heterogeneity of intestinal transplant patients. High GvH to HvG T cell clonal ratios were observed in the allografts of patients with donor T cell macrochimerism. GvH clones were detected in recipient bone marrow, and some appeared earlier in ileal mucosa or blood, consistent with an intestinal mucosal origin. Early after transplant, declines in HvG clones were associated with peak levels of circulating GvH clones.

The source of this sequence is a human donor who was the organ donor for an intestinal transplant. The rearrangement joined TRBV6-5 to TRBJ2-2, with no confidently assigned D gene. The sample consisted of unstimulated CD8+ T cells sorted from spleen or lymph node cells, taken before transplant. Here is the DNA: TGTGCCAGCAGTTACTCAGAGTCGGGGGAGCTGTTTTTT. This sequence encodes CASSYSESGELFF.